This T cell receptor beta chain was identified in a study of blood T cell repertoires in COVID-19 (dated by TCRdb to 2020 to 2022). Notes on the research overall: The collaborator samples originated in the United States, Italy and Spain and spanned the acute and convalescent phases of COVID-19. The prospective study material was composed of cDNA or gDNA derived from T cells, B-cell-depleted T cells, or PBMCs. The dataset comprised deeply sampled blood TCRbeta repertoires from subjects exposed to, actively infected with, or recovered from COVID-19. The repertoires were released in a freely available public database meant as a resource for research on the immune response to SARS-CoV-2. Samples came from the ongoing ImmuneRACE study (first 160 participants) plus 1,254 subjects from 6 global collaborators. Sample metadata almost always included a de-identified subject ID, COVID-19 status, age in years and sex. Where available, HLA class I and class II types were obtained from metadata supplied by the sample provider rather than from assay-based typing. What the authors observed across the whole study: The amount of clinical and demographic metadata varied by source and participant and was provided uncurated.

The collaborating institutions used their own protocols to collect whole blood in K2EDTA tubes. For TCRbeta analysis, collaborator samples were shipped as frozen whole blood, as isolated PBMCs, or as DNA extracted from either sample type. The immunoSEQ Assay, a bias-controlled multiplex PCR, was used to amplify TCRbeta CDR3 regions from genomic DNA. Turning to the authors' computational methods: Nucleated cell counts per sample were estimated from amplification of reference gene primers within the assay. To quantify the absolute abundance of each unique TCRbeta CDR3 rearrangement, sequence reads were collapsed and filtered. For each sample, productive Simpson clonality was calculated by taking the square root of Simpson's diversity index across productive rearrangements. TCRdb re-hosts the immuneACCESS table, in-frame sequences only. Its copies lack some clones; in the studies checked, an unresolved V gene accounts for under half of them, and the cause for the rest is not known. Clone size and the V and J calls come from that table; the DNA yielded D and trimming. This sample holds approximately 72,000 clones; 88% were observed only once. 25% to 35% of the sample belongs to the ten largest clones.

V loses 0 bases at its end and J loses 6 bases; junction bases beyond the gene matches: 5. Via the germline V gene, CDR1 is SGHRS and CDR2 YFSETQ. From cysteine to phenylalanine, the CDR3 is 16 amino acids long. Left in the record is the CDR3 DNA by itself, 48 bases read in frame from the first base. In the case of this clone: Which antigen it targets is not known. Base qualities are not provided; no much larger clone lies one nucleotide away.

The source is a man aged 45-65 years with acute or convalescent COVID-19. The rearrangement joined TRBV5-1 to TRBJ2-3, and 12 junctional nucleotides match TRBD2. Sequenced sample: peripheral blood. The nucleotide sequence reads TGCGCCAGCAGCTTGGATAGACTAGCGGGGGTGGATACGCAGTATTTT. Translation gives CASSLDRLAGVDTQYF.